Below, 6 T cell receptor beta chains from the same sample are listed, as sequenced in a study of cytomegalovirus exposure and HLA in healthy donors. Primers for the PCR totalled 60 Vbeta and 13 Jbeta. Data came from immunoSEQ multiplex PCR; TCRdb stores just in-frame clones and leaves some out. The table has approximately 140,000 clones, about 80% seen once. Sequencing was performed on PBMCs. These receptors all come from a man in his thirties or forties in good health and CMV-seronegative.

The chain combines TRBV12-5 with TRBJ1-4, with a tentative D call TRBD1 (6 bases). Per the germline V gene, CDR1 is LGHNT and CDR2 is FRNRAP. The length of the CDR3 is 16 residues. V dropped 0 bases and J dropped 5 bases, with 13 bases sitting between them. The CDR3 bases are TGTGCTAGTGGTTTGGTACAGGGCTGGGAGAATGAAAAACTGTTTTTT. This encodes CASGLVQGWENEKLFF. The whole variable domain, filled in from reference TRBV12-5 and TRBJ1-4, reads DARVTQTPRHKVTEMGQEVTMRCQPILGHNTVFWYRQTMMQGLELLAYFRNRAPLDDSGMPKDRFSAEMPDATLATLKIQPSEPRDSAVYFCASGLVQGWENEKLFFGSGTQLSVL.

The V gene is TRBV6-6, the J gene TRBJ2-5; D might be TRBD2 (6 bases). The CDR3 is made up of 14 amino acids. Trimming removed 5 bases at V and 5 bases at J, with 15 bases between. Looked up from germline, CDR1 is MNHNY and CDR2 is SVGAGI (reference sequence). The CDR3 spells CASSPGGPRETQYF. As DNA, the CDR3 is TGTGCCAGCAGTCCAGGAGGGCCGAGGGAGACCCAGTACTTC.

This rearrangement joins TRBV7-6 to TRBJ2-6; weak D call: TRBD1 (6 bases). The CDR3 totals 16 residues. Germline lookup yields CDR1 SGHVS and CDR2 FNYEAQ. V shed 6 bases and J shed 0 bases, with 12 bases lying between them. The CDR3 bases are TGTGCCAGCAGGCTAGACAGGACCTCTGGGGCCAACGTCCTGACTTTC. Protein product: CASRLDRTSGANVLTF.

This chain links TRBV6-5 with TRBJ1-2, with 9 bases aligning to TRBD1. The J segment lost 4 bases and the V segment lost 2 bases, leaving 5 bases of the junction unmatched. This CDR3 has 15 amino acids. CDR1 and CDR2 (germline): MNHEY, SVGAGI. In DNA form, the CDR3 reads TGTGCCAGCAGTTACGAGGGGACAGGGTCCTATGGCTACACCTTC. Translated: CASSYEGTGSYGYTF.

This chain joins TRBV2 and TRBJ2-7; maybe TRBD2 (7 bases). CDR3 length equals 15 residues. The germline CDR1 and CDR2 sequences are SNHLY and FYNNEI. Trimming left V 5 bases short and J 3 bases short, with 17 bases between. In nucleotides, the CDR3 is TGTGCCAGCAGTACCGGGGGGCGATCGGTCTACGAGCAGTACTTC. This gives the protein CASSTGGRSVYEQYF.

A few counts support this clone. The V gene is TRBV4-1, the J gene TRBJ2-3, with a tentative D call TRBD1 (7 bases). Looked up from germline, CDR1 is MGHRA and CDR2 is YSYEKL. The V gene lost 4 bases and the J gene lost 6 bases, with 23 bases spanning the gap. This CDR3 has 17 residues. The CDR3: CASSLHPLQGGRDTQYF. CDR3 DNA: TGCGCCAGCAGCCTCCACCCTTTGCAGGGGGGTAGGGATACGCAGTATTTT.